This T cell receptor (beta chain) was captured in a study of T cell changes during pregnancy in multiple sclerosis. Clones were read by immunoSEQ multiplex PCR, and TCRdb kept only the in-frame ones, dropping some. This table has about 62,000 clones, roughly 92% appearing once. CDR3 length equals 14 residues. The J segment lost 7 bases and the V segment lost 1 base, leaving 3 bases of the junction unmatched. The germline V gene has CDR1 SNHLY and CDR2 FYNNEI. Material: CD8+ T cells from peripheral blood mononuclear cells, obtained in the second trimester of pregnancy. The chain is built from TRBV2 and TRBJ2-2; 7 bases match TRBD1. This TCR derives from a female donor with multiple sclerosis, enrolled in a pregnancy study. CDR3 nucleotides: TGTGCCAGCAGTGAAGGACAGGGTATCGGGGAGCTGTTTTTT. This translates into CASSEGQGIGELFF.